The subject of this entry is one TCR beta chain. The antigen is unknown. The data are from a study of memory CD4+ T cells and cytomegalovirus serostatus. Points from the study as a whole: Each of approximately 70 CMV-associated TCRbeta sequences occurred in one to five individuals. Repertoires predicted CMV serostatus with median bootstrapped AUC of around 0.96.

Profiled with immunoSEQ multiplex PCR; TCRdb holds only in-frame clones, not every one. This sample yields under 85,000 clones, of which around 82% are seen a single time; 2% to 3% belongs to the top ten. The germline V gene has CDR1 SEHNR and CDR2 FQNEAQ (reference sequence). V shed 4 bases and J 1 base; nucleotides not matched to a gene: 14. The length of the CDR3 is 18 residues. The sort gate was single viable CD3+CD4+CD8-CD45RO+ cells for memory CD4+ T cells. This TCR was sampled from an adult in good health and CMV-seropositive. The sequenced sample consisted of memory CD4+ T cells from blood. The V call is TRBV7-9, the J call TRBJ2-7; TRBD1 matches at 9 bases. The CDR3 region is CASSYTGGAGPVSYEQYF. CDR3 nucleotides: TGTGCCAGCAGCTATACAGGGGGCGCGGGTCCTGTTTCCTACGAGCAGTACTTC.